A selection of T cell receptor beta chains follows, all from one sample in a study of type 1 regulatory T cells. Their antigens remain unidentified. TCRdb called the reads again in MiXCR, with one record for every CDR3 protein. The data hold approximately 77,000 distinct CDR3 sequences, with 20% observed a single time. Sequenced: cultured type 1 regulatory T (Tr1) cells, either the whole culture or a sorted fraction (not recorded which). These receptors were collected from a human donor in good health. CDR3s include the opening cysteine and the closing phenylalanine or tryptophan.

>TRBJ2-5|TRBV19
CASSRTSGMGPTQYF
>TRBJ2-7|TRBV20-1
CSARGDRGPYEQYF
>TRBJ1-5|TRBV6-2/TRBV6-3
CASSDRGARGNQPQHF
>TRBJ1-1|TRBV19
CASRGTGGTEAFF
>TRBJ1-5|TRBV2
CASSPGRTNQPQHF
>TRBJ1-1|TRBV29-1
CSVPVGPTEAFF
>TRBJ2-3|TRBV5-1
CASSGTSGAGTDTQYF
>TRBJ2-7|TRBV27
CASSPAGMTYEQYF
>TRBJ1-2|TRBV5-1
CASSQGNYGYTF
>TRBJ2-2|TRBV6-6
CASSYGLQVGELFF
>TRBJ2-7|TRBV30
CAWNRQGPPHEQYF
>TRBJ2-5|TRBV20-1
CSAPRRLAGFQETQYF
>TRBJ2-3|TRBV5-4
CASSISPTDTQYF
>TRBJ2-1|TRBV2
CASNLNSLSYNEQFF
>TRBJ2-1|TRBV5-1
CASNPGTGEQFF
>TRBJ2-5|TRBV18
CASSRGVQETQYF
>TRBJ2-7|TRBV10-3
CAISITLGTGREQYF
>TRBJ1-2|TRBV12-3/TRBV12-4
CASGQRWGYTF
>TRBJ2-7|TRBV4-2
CASSRSMGHEQYF
>TRBJ2-2|TRBV5-1
CASSLSGSNTGELFF
>TRBJ2-7|TRBV7-2
CASSPQGLAGVYEQYF
>TRBJ2-3|TRBV25-1
CASSASLAGTDTQYF
>TRBJ1-6|TRBV5-1
CASSRTPGQLNSPLHF
>TRBJ1-6|TRBV7-8
CASSPWDRESAPLHF
>TRBJ2-3|TRBV20-1
CSATSPPDTQYF
>TRBJ2-6|TRBV5-1
CASSLGSGANVLTF
>TRBJ2-1|TRBV5-1
CASSLGAGDPQFF
>TRBJ1-6|TRBV2
CASTFETGASPLHF
>TRBJ2-7|TRBV20-1
CSARETLHEQYF
>TRBJ1-3|TRBV7-2
CASSFSNRVTSGNTIYF
>TRBJ1-1|TRBV20-1
CSARDLDVGTGYETEAFF
>TRBJ1-5|TRBV20-1
CSASGTTHRPQHF
>TRBJ1-1|TRBV5-1
CASSPTVPGQGATAFF
>TRBJ1-2|TRBV28
CASSLLSGGYTF
>TRBJ2-2|TRBV7-8
CASSLIRTSGGRGELFF
>TRBJ2-3|TRBV20-1
CSAGESWYTDTQYF
>TRBJ2-5|TRBV9
CASSATEETQYF
>TRBJ2-5|TRBV2
CASNLLGTGETQYF
>TRBJ2-7|TRBV7-9
CASSLVPPFYEQYF
>TRBJ2-3|TRBV9
CASSVATGLDIDTQYF
>TRBJ1-1|TRBV3-1
CASANRGGGGTEAFF
>TRBJ1-1|TRBV5-1
CASSNDNEAFF
>TRBJ1-5|TRBV3-1
CASSQGATGNHQPQHF
>TRBJ2-3|TRBV9
CASSVGSSVTTDTQYF
>TRBJ1-5|TRBV30
CAWSGTWDQPQHF
>TRBJ2-3|TRBV20-1
CSARGPLDTQYF